Given below is one T cell receptor beta chain in context. The data were obtained in a study of blood T cells in healthy people across ages. Through a sample-barcoded 5' primer and a J-beta primer mix, a second PCR was run for about 6 to 12 cycles. TCRdb re-derived calls from the 5' RACE reads in MiXCR, one entry per CDR3 protein. The sample has about 1.4 million distinct CDR3 sequences, around 59% seen once. With V trimmed by 7 bases and J by 2 bases, 8 bases remained unmatched. Germline V gives CDR1 MDHEN, CDR2 SYDVKM. The CDR3 length is 14 residues. This sequence originates from a man aged 18 to 35 in good health. The chain combines TRBV28 with TRBJ2-7, with 7 bases fitting TRBD2. Sequenced sample: blood. The CDR3 sequence: CASIPARGTYEQYF. CDR3 sequence (DNA): TGTGCCAGCATCCCCGCGCGGGGGACCTACGAGCAGTACTTC. The variable domain in full, completed from reference TRBV28 and TRBJ2-7, reads DVKVTQSSRYLVKRTGEKVFLECVQDMDHENMFWYRQDPGLGLRLIYFSYDVKMKEKGDIPEGYSVSREKKERFSLILESASTNQTSMYLCASIPARGTYEQYFGPGTRLTVT.